This is a list of T cell receptor beta chains from one sample in a study of T-cell reconstitution after alpha-beta-depleted transplantation in children. TCRdb redid the calling of the PCR reads with MiXCR, one entry per CDR3 protein. The sample records approximately 390,000 distinct CDR3 sequences, 9.5% to 13% being singletons. The material sequenced was PBMCs from the stem cell graft donor, taken from the stem cell graft. The receptors shown here come from a human donor who donated a stem cell graft to a child with acute myeloid leukemia. Each CDR3 is given with its conserved first and last residue. D genes are given only for firm matches. Only some rows state a clone size, as once, few, many or a class for expanded clones.

abundance: few; d_gene: NA; v_gene: TRBV4-3; j_gene: TRBJ1-1; CDR3nt: TGCGCCAGCAGCCAAGATGCACTTATGAACACTGAAGCTTTCTTT; CDR3aa: CASSQDALMNTEAFF
abundance: NA; d_gene: NA; v_gene: TRBV28; j_gene: TRBJ2-3; CDR3nt: TGTGCCAGCAGTTTAAGCGGCAGCTTCACAGATACGCAGTATTTT; CDR3aa: CASSLSGSFTDTQYF
abundance: many; d_gene: TRBD2; v_gene: TRBV15; j_gene: TRBJ2-3; CDR3nt: TGTGCCACCAGCACTCTGGCGGGAGTGGGCACAGATACGCAGTATTTT; CDR3aa: CATSTLAGVGTDTQYF
abundance: many; d_gene: NA; v_gene: TRBV25-1; j_gene: TRBJ1-3; CDR3nt: TGTGCCAGCAGTGACCATGACAGTTCTGGAAACACCATATATTTT; CDR3aa: CASSDHDSSGNTIYF
abundance: many; d_gene: TRBD2; v_gene: TRBV27; j_gene: TRBJ2-7; CDR3nt: TGTGCCAGCAGTCCCCGGGCGGGAGATACATACGAGCAGTACTTC; CDR3aa: CASSPRAGDTYEQYF
abundance: few; d_gene: NA; v_gene: TRBV6-1; j_gene: TRBJ1-4; CDR3nt: TGTGCCAGCATTCTGGGGGGCGCAGGTGAAAAACTGTTTTTT; CDR3aa: CASILGGAGEKLFF
abundance: few; d_gene: TRBD1; v_gene: TRBV6-1; j_gene: TRBJ1-2; CDR3nt: TGTGCCAGCAGTCCCGGGACAGGGGTTAGCTATTATGGCTACACCTTC; CDR3aa: CASSPGTGVSYYGYTF
abundance: NA; d_gene: NA; v_gene: TRBV5-1; j_gene: TRBJ2-3; CDR3nt: TGCGCCAGCAGCGTGTCCGGGCTCACTCGGACGCAGTATTTT; CDR3aa: CASSVSGLTRTQYF
abundance: few; d_gene: NA; v_gene: TRBV28; j_gene: TRBJ2-5; CDR3nt: TGTGCCAGCAGTTTATCCTCCAGGTGGGGTACGAGCGAAGAGACCCAGTACTTC; CDR3aa: CASSLSSRWGTSEETQYF
abundance: NA; d_gene: TRBD2; v_gene: TRBV20-1; j_gene: TRBJ2-7; CDR3nt: TGCAGTGCGTTACGACAGCGGGGGAGCTCCTACGAGCAGTACTTC; CDR3aa: CSALRQRGSSYEQYF
abundance: NA; d_gene: NA; v_gene: TRBV12-3/TRBV12-4; j_gene: TRBJ1-3; CDR3nt: TGTGCCAGCAGTTTAATTTCGGGCAGGGCTGGAAACACCATATATTTT; CDR3aa: CASSLISGRAGNTIYF
abundance: many; d_gene: TRBD2; v_gene: TRBV7-6; j_gene: TRBJ2-1; CDR3nt: TGTGCCAGCAGCTTGAATAGCGGGGTCAATGAGCAGTTCTTC; CDR3aa: CASSLNSGVNEQFF
abundance: few; d_gene: NA; v_gene: TRBV10-2; j_gene: TRBJ1-2; CDR3nt: TGCGCCAGCAGTGAGGGAACTGGGTACTATGGCTACACCTTC; CDR3aa: CASSEGTGYYGYTF
abundance: NA; d_gene: NA; v_gene: TRBV24-1; j_gene: TRBJ2-2; CDR3nt: TGTGCCACCAGTGACCCCAGGCTGAACACCGGGGAGCTGTTTTTT; CDR3aa: CATSDPRLNTGELFF
abundance: few; d_gene: TRBD1; v_gene: TRBV7-3; j_gene: TRBJ2-1; CDR3nt: TGTGCCAGCAGCTTAATCGGGACAGGGGACAATGAGCAGTTCTTC; CDR3aa: CASSLIGTGDNEQFF
abundance: few; d_gene: NA; v_gene: TRBV29-1; j_gene: TRBJ1-6; CDR3nt: TGCAGCGTTGCCTTCTCAGATAGTTCACCCCTCCACTTT; CDR3aa: CSVAFSDSSPLHF
abundance: few; d_gene: NA; v_gene: TRBV5-1; j_gene: TRBJ2-2; CDR3nt: TGCGCCAGCAGCTTGGAACCCACCGGCCTGGGGGGTCGAACCGGGGAGCTGTTTTTT; CDR3aa: CASSLEPTGLGGRTGELFF
abundance: few; d_gene: NA; v_gene: TRBV6-1; j_gene: TRBJ1-1; CDR3nt: TGTGCCAGCAGGGGAGAGGGGGGTAGGAGGAACACTGAAGCTTTCTTT; CDR3aa: CASRGEGGRRNTEAFF
abundance: NA; d_gene: NA; v_gene: TRBV4-1; j_gene: TRBJ2-1; CDR3nt: TGCGCCAGCAGCCAAGATCTGGAGGGAGGAGGCTACAATGAGCAGTTCTTC; CDR3aa: CASSQDLEGGGYNEQFF
abundance: few; d_gene: NA; v_gene: TRBV12-5; j_gene: TRBJ2-7; CDR3nt: TGTGCTAGTGGCCGACCGGGTGTCGAGCAGTACTTC; CDR3aa: CASGRPGVEQYF
abundance: many; d_gene: NA; v_gene: TRBV9; j_gene: TRBJ2-7; CDR3nt: TGTGCCAGCAGCCCCGGGATTCAGAACGAGCAGTACTTC; CDR3aa: CASSPGIQNEQYF
abundance: medium-sized; d_gene: NA; v_gene: TRBV10-3; j_gene: TRBJ2-4; CDR3nt: TGTGCCATCAGTGACTCCGACCTAAACATTCAGTACTTC; CDR3aa: CAISDSDLNIQYF
abundance: few; d_gene: NA; v_gene: TRBV5-1; j_gene: TRBJ1-1; CDR3nt: TGCGCCAGCAGCTTGGCCGCCGTGAACACTGAAGCTTTCTTT; CDR3aa: CASSLAAVNTEAFF
abundance: NA; d_gene: NA; v_gene: TRBV5-1; j_gene: TRBJ2-5; CDR3nt: TGCGCCAGCAGTCTCACCTGGGGGGTCCAAGAGACCCAGTACTTC; CDR3aa: CASSLTWGVQETQYF
abundance: few; d_gene: NA; v_gene: TRBV29-1; j_gene: TRBJ2-5; CDR3nt: TGCAGCGTTGCAGGGGATGAAGAGACCCAGTACTTC; CDR3aa: CSVAGDEETQYF
abundance: few; d_gene: NA; v_gene: TRBV12-3/TRBV12-4; j_gene: TRBJ2-3; CDR3nt: TGTGCCAGCAGTCGACCGACCTCTGATACGCAGTATTTT; CDR3aa: CASSRPTSDTQYF
abundance: many; d_gene: TRBD1; v_gene: TRBV7-3; j_gene: TRBJ2-1; CDR3nt: TGTGCCAGCAGCACGACAGGGAGCTCCTACAATGAGCAGTTCTTC; CDR3aa: CASSTTGSSYNEQFF
abundance: NA; d_gene: TRBD2; v_gene: TRBV5-5; j_gene: TRBJ2-1; CDR3nt: TGTGCCAGCAGCTTGAGACTAGCGGGAGAAAATGAGCAGTTCTTC; CDR3aa: CASSLRLAGENEQFF
abundance: few; d_gene: NA; v_gene: TRBV25-1; j_gene: TRBJ2-7; CDR3nt: TGTGCCAGCACCGAGTCGGGGTCCTACGAGCAGTACTTC; CDR3aa: CASTESGSYEQYF
abundance: NA; d_gene: TRBD2; v_gene: TRBV14; j_gene: TRBJ2-3; CDR3nt: TGTGCCAGCAGCCCCACTAGCGTGGGCACAGATACGCAGTATTTT; CDR3aa: CASSPTSVGTDTQYF
abundance: NA; d_gene: TRBD2; v_gene: TRBV5-1; j_gene: TRBJ2-1; CDR3nt: TGCGCCAGCAGCTTGGAGGGCGGGAGAGCCGGCTCCTACAATGAGCAGTTCTTC; CDR3aa: CASSLEGGRAGSYNEQFF
abundance: few; d_gene: TRBD1; v_gene: TRBV5-1; j_gene: TRBJ1-1; CDR3nt: TGCGCCAGCAGCGTAGGGACAGGGGGGACGAACACTGAAGCTTTCTTT; CDR3aa: CASSVGTGGTNTEAFF
abundance: many; d_gene: TRBD1; v_gene: TRBV5-1; j_gene: TRBJ1-1; CDR3nt: TGCGCCAGCAATACAGGGGGGATGAACACTGAAGCTTTCTTT; CDR3aa: CASNTGGMNTEAFF
abundance: many; d_gene: NA; v_gene: TRBV5-1; j_gene: TRBJ2-2; CDR3nt: TGCGCCAGCAGCTTGACGGGGCCGGACGGGGAGCTGTTTTTT; CDR3aa: CASSLTGPDGELFF
abundance: few; d_gene: TRBD2; v_gene: TRBV10-3; j_gene: TRBJ2-5; CDR3nt: TGTGCCATCAGTGAGTCGACGGCGGGGGACCTCCAAGAGACCCAGTACTTC; CDR3aa: CAISESTAGDLQETQYF
abundance: NA; d_gene: TRBD2; v_gene: TRBV5-1; j_gene: TRBJ2-3; CDR3nt: TGCGCCAGCAGCTCCTCTGTGGGTAGCGGGACAACAGATACGCAGTATTTT; CDR3aa: CASSSSVGSGTTDTQYF
abundance: NA; d_gene: NA; v_gene: TRBV7-8; j_gene: TRBJ2-2; CDR3nt: TGTGCCAGCAGTCCCCCGACGGGACTGAACACCGGGGAGCTGTTTTTT; CDR3aa: CASSPPTGLNTGELFF
abundance: many; d_gene: TRBD1; v_gene: TRBV6-1; j_gene: TRBJ1-5; CDR3nt: TGTGCCAGCAGAGAACAGGGGGCCGGTCAGCCCCAGCATTTT; CDR3aa: CASREQGAGQPQHF
abundance: NA; d_gene: TRBD2; v_gene: TRBV12-3/TRBV12-4; j_gene: TRBJ2-1; CDR3nt: TGTGCCAGCAGTTTAGCTAGCGGGACCCAGCAGTTCTTC; CDR3aa: CASSLASGTQQFF
abundance: few; d_gene: TRBD1; v_gene: TRBV5-1; j_gene: TRBJ2-1; CDR3nt: TGCGCCAGCAGCTTACCTAATGGGACAGGGGATACTACCTACAATGAGCAGTTCTTC; CDR3aa: CASSLPNGTGDTTYNEQFF
abundance: NA; d_gene: TRBD2; v_gene: TRBV15; j_gene: TRBJ2-3; CDR3nt: TGTGCCACCAGCAGAGATTACGGCGGGGGGGCGGCAGATACGCAGTATTTT; CDR3aa: CATSRDYGGGAADTQYF
abundance: NA; d_gene: NA; v_gene: TRBV6-2/TRBV6-3; j_gene: TRBJ2-1; CDR3nt: TGTGCCAGCACCTTGACGGACCCTACGTTCGATGAGCAGTTCTTC; CDR3aa: CASTLTDPTFDEQFF
abundance: few; d_gene: NA; v_gene: TRBV4-3; j_gene: TRBJ1-6; CDR3nt: TGCGCCAGCAGCCAAGAAGGAGGGGCGGATTCACCCCTCCACTTT; CDR3aa: CASSQEGGADSPLHF
abundance: NA; d_gene: NA; v_gene: TRBV6-4; j_gene: TRBJ2-1; CDR3nt: TGTGCCAGCAGTGACAACGGACAGTTGTTTACCTACAATGAGCAGTTCTTC; CDR3aa: CASSDNGQLFTYNEQFF
abundance: few; d_gene: NA; v_gene: TRBV5-1; j_gene: TRBJ2-4; CDR3nt: TGCGCCAGCAGCCTCGACAGAAAGGGGTTGGCCAAAAACATTCAGTACTTC; CDR3aa: CASSLDRKGLAKNIQYF
abundance: NA; d_gene: TRBD1; v_gene: TRBV20-1; j_gene: TRBJ2-5; CDR3nt: TGCAGTGCTAGAATCAGGGGGCAAGGAGAGACCCAGTACTTC; CDR3aa: CSARIRGQGETQYF
abundance: few; d_gene: TRBD1; v_gene: TRBV18; j_gene: TRBJ1-5; CDR3nt: TGTGCCAGCTCAGCGACAGGGCGCAATCAGCCCCAGCATTTT; CDR3aa: CASSATGRNQPQHF
abundance: NA; d_gene: TRBD1; v_gene: TRBV5-1; j_gene: TRBJ2-3; CDR3nt: TGCGCCAGCAGCTGGGACAGGGGAGATACGCAGTATTTT; CDR3aa: CASSWDRGDTQYF
abundance: many; d_gene: NA; v_gene: TRBV5-1; j_gene: TRBJ2-1; CDR3nt: TGCGCCAGCAGCTTGGTTCAGGGAACCTCCAATGAGCAGTTCTTC; CDR3aa: CASSLVQGTSNEQFF
abundance: few; d_gene: TRBD1; v_gene: TRBV2; j_gene: TRBJ1-1; CDR3nt: TGTGCCACCAGAGCCCCGGGACAGGGAGTGAGAACTGAAGCTTTCTTT; CDR3aa: CATRAPGQGVRTEAFF
abundance: few; d_gene: NA; v_gene: TRBV14; j_gene: TRBJ2-7; CDR3nt: TGTGCCAGCAGCCAAGATATCACGGGGGAGCAGTACTTC; CDR3aa: CASSQDITGEQYF
abundance: few; d_gene: TRBD2; v_gene: TRBV7-2; j_gene: TRBJ2-1; CDR3nt: TGTGCCAGCAGCACAAGACTAGCGGACTCCTACAATGAGCAGTTCTTC; CDR3aa: CASSTRLADSYNEQFF
abundance: many; d_gene: TRBD2; v_gene: TRBV7-6; j_gene: TRBJ2-3; CDR3nt: TGTGCCAGCAGCCCCATAGCGGGACACACAGATACGCAGTATTTT; CDR3aa: CASSPIAGHTDTQYF
abundance: many; d_gene: TRBD2; v_gene: TRBV12-3/TRBV12-4; j_gene: TRBJ2-2; CDR3nt: TGTGCCAGCAGTGGACTAGGGTCGACCGGGGAGCTGTTTTTT; CDR3aa: CASSGLGSTGELFF
abundance: few; d_gene: NA; v_gene: TRBV29-1; j_gene: TRBJ2-3; CDR3nt: TGCAGCGTTGGGGGGGCATTCGGTAGCACAGATACGCAGTATTTT; CDR3aa: CSVGGAFGSTDTQYF
abundance: NA; d_gene: TRBD2; v_gene: TRBV7-9; j_gene: TRBJ2-7; CDR3nt: TGTGCCAGCAGCTCAGGGAGGGCCCTCTACGAGCAGTACTTC; CDR3aa: CASSSGRALYEQYF
abundance: many; d_gene: NA; v_gene: TRBV20-1; j_gene: TRBJ2-5; CDR3nt: TGCAGTGCCCTGAATAAGGGCGGGGAGACCCAGTACTTC; CDR3aa: CSALNKGGETQYF
abundance: many; d_gene: TRBD1; v_gene: TRBV5-1; j_gene: TRBJ2-5; CDR3nt: TGCGCCAGCAGTCGCACAGGGGTTTCCCAAGAGACCCAGTACTTC; CDR3aa: CASSRTGVSQETQYF
abundance: NA; d_gene: TRBD1; v_gene: TRBV27; j_gene: TRBJ1-1; CDR3nt: TGTGCCAGCAGACCCCCGGGACAGGGGAACACTGAAGCTTTCTTT; CDR3aa: CASRPPGQGNTEAFF